This T cell receptor beta chain was sequenced during a study of OX40 agonist ivuxolimab in advanced cancers. The wider study: Aged roughly 20 to 85 with a mean of about 63 years, they were 82.7% male.

The V and J ends lost 2 bases and 2 bases, in that order; junction bases with no gene match: 5. Germline CDR1 KGHSH, CDR2 LQKENI. The CDR3 contains 15 residues. TCRdb's copy holds only in-frame clones and misses some; the assay was immunoSEQ multiplex PCR. The sample yields tens of thousands of clones, about 92% seen once. The starting material was CD4+ or CD8+ T cells sorted from blood, obtained in a trial of the OX40 agonist ivuxolimab. The TCR sequence derives from an adult with an advanced solid tumor such as melanoma, head and neck, liver or kidney cancer. V is TRBV18 and J is TRBJ2-7; 8 bases are shared with TRBD2. The CDR3 sequence: CASSPSGSLAYEQYF. The CDR3 DNA reads TGTGCCAGCTCACCAAGCGGGAGTTTGGCCTACGAGCAGTACTTC.